A single T cell receptor (beta chain) is shown here with its context. V gave up 3 bases and J gave up 3 bases, with 11 bases separating them. The CDR3 runs to 14 residues. The germline V gene encodes CDR1 SEHNR and CDR2 FQNEAQ (reference sequence). These data come from a study of CD8+CD57+ T cells in acquired aplastic anemia. TCR beta VDJ and CDR3 profiles were obtained from a genomic DNA template. TCRdb called the reads again in MiXCR, with one record for every CDR3 protein. The sample has under 150,000 distinct CDR3 sequences, approximately 36% seen once. It was patients with CD8+CD57+ cell expansion by flow cytometry who were chosen for sequencing.

Sequencing was carried out using sorted CD4+, CD8+, or CD8+CD57+ T cells (not recorded which) from PBMCs. The chain uses TRBV7-9 and TRBJ1-1; D gene uncertain. The receptor was isolated from a human donor with aplastic anemia. The CDR3 bases are TGTGCCAGCAGCTTTAGGCTCTCGCACACTGAAGCTTTCTTT. Translation gives CASSFRLSHTEAFF.